Below, 21 T cell receptor beta chains from the same sample are listed, as sequenced in a study of Ad26.COV2.S vaccination and SARS-CoV-2 variants. As to treatment: 19 received Ad26.COV2.S at low or high dose, single or two shots; five or six received placebo; per-sample allocation not given. Samples analyzed were those drawn on day 63 after the first vaccine or placebo injection. TCRdb's copy holds only in-frame clones and misses some; the assay was immunoSEQ multiplex PCR. The sample includes about 480,000 clones, around 90% seen only once; the top ten take around 13%. The sample here was peripheral blood, taken in a trial of Ad26.COV2.S vaccine versus placebo. The receptor source for this set is a person between 18 and 60 years old who received the Ad26.COV2.S COVID-19 vaccine or a placebo.

The rearrangement uses TRBV7-8 and TRBJ1-2; D is undetermined. V shed 5 bases and J shed 8 bases, with 12 bases lying between them. In germline, CDR1 is SGHVS, CDR2 FQNEAQ. The CDR3 runs to 12 residues. The DNA for the CDR3 is TGTGCCAGCAGCGGTGGCAGTGGAGGCTACACCTTC. It codes for CASSGGSGGYTF.

The chain's CDR3 is CASTTTGSVAGELFF. CDR3 in DNA: TGTGCCAGTACCACGACAGGGTCTGTGGCCGGGGAGCTGTTTTTT. The rearrangement uses TRBV19 and TRBJ2-2, with TRBD1 matching 7 bases. Germline V gives CDR1 LNHDA, CDR2 SQIVND (reference sequence). V lost 7 bases and J lost 6; bases outside the gene matches: 11. This CDR3 comprises 15 residues.

V gene TRBV7-3 combines with J gene TRBJ2-5, with D possibly TRBD2 on 6 matching bases. Looked up from germline, CDR1 is SGHTA and CDR2 is FQGTGA. The CDR3 contains 14 residues. Trimming took 0 bases from V and 6 from J, leaving 11 bases between them. The CDR3 sequence is CASSLTSGVQTQYF. The CDR3 bases are TGTGCCAGCAGCTTAACGTCGGGGGTACAGACCCAGTACTTC.

Here the CDR3 reads CASSSGYGYTF. The CDR3 region has the DNA TGTGCCAGCAGCTCAGGCTATGGCTACACCTTC. The rearrangement joins TRBV4-2 to TRBJ1-2; the D is unclear. The germline V and J ends were trimmed by 5 bases and 4 bases, with 5 bases remaining between them. This CDR3 has 11 residues. Germline loops: CDR1 LGHNA, CDR2 YNFKEQ.

V gene TRBV28 combines with J gene TRBJ2-1; no definite D call. The CDR3 covers 14 residues. V gave up 2 bases and J gave up 0 bases, with 5 bases separating them. The germline CDR1 and CDR2 sequences are MDHEN and SYDVKM. CDR3 protein: CASSLIVSYNEQFF. CDR3 nucleotides: TGTGCCAGCAGTTTAATAGTCTCCTACAATGAGCAGTTCTTC.

This sequence joins TRBV3-1 (or the pseudogene TRBV3-2) and TRBJ2-7; TRBD1 agrees at 9 bases. The junction had 11 bases not matched to a gene; V was cut back by 4 bases and J by 7 bases. CDR3 size: 15 residues. Germline loops: CDR1 LGHDT, CDR2 YNNKEL (reference sequence). CDR3 coding DNA: TGTGCCAGCAGCCCGCCGGGGACAGGGACTCGAGAGCAGTACTTC. Translation gives CASSPPGTGTREQYF.

V and J are TRBV28 and TRBJ1-5, with a weak D call TRBD1 (6 bases). Germline assignment: CDR1 MDHEN and CDR2 SYDVKM. The CDR3 contains 14 residues. V was trimmed by 5 bases and J by 0 bases, leaving 8 bases between them. The CDR3 loop reads CASSTGHSNQPQHF. CDR3 sequence (DNA): TGTGCCAGCAGTACAGGGCATAGCAATCAGCCCCAGCATTTT. Looking up the rest from reference TRBV28 and TRBJ1-5 gives the full variable domain: DVKVTQSSRYLVKRTGEKVFLECVQDMDHENMFWYRQDPGLGLRLIYFSYDVKMKEKGDIPEGYSVSREKKERFSLILESASTNQTSMYLCASSTGHSNQPQHFGDGTRLSIL.

This clone was observed once. The V and J genes are TRBV11-2 and TRBJ2-1; no reliable D call. CDR3 length: 14 residues. Germline V CDR1 and CDR2: SGHAT, FQNNGV. The ends were cut back, 2 bases at V and 4 bases at J, with 9 bases in the middle. CDR3: CASSLNRIYNEQFF. The CDR3 region has the DNA TGTGCCAGCAGCTTAAATAGAATATACAATGAGCAGTTCTTC.

This chain links TRBV6-5 with TRBJ2-7; either TRBD1 or TRBD2 may supply D (5 bases each). The CDR3 totals 14 residues. The V and J ends lost 6 bases and 2 bases respectively, with 14 bases between them. Germline V gene data show CDR1 as MNHEY and CDR2 as SVGAGI. The CDR3 region is CASSGRDGAYEQYF. CDR3 in DNA: TGTGCCAGCAGCGGCCGGGACGGCGCCTACGAGCAGTACTTC.

V is TRBV7-2 and J is TRBJ2-1; 9 bases align to TRBD1. The V gene end was trimmed by 6 bases and the J gene end by 7 bases; junction bases not matched to a gene: 4. The CDR3 length is 13 residues. Germline CDR1 is SGHTA and CDR2 is FQGNSA. CDR3 region: CASRLTGGNEQFF. The CDR3, as DNA: TGTGCCAGCAGATTGACAGGGGGAAATGAGCAGTTCTTC.

V is TRBV30 and J is TRBJ1-1; no clear D gene. The CDR3 runs 14 residues. Germline V gene data show CDR1 as GTSNPN and CDR2 as SVGIG (reference sequence). The V end was cut by 4 bases, the J end by 0 bases, with 12 bases between. CDR3 in DNA: TGTGCCTGGAACATTGGACTGGTGAACACTGAAGCTTTCTTT. Protein: CAWNIGLVNTEAFF.

The J gene is TRBJ1-2, the V gene TRBV5-6, with D possibly TRBD1 on 5 matching bases. CDR1 and CDR2 from the germline V gene are SGHDT and YYEEEE. This CDR3 spans 13 amino acids. The V end lost 7 bases, the J end lost 1 base, and 11 bases lay between the germline ends. CDR3 bases: TGTGCCAGCGGAACACAGGATAACTATGGCTACACCTTC. Protein sequence: CASGTQDNYGYTF. Full variable domain (missing parts from reference TRBV5-6 and TRBJ1-2): DAGVTQSPTHLIKTRGQQVTLRCSPKSGHDTVSWYQQALGQGPQFIFQYYEEEERQRGNFPDRFSGHQFPNYSSELNVNALLLGDSALYLCASGTQDNYGYTFGSGTRLTVV.

CDR3 sequence reads: CASSSFLAGWAQDTQYF. The CDR3 DNA reads as TGTGCCAGCAGTTCTTTCTTAGCCGGGTGGGCACAAGATACGCAGTATTTT. The genes are TRBV28 and TRBJ2-3, with D uncertain. Germline assignment: CDR1 MDHEN and CDR2 SYDVKM. Deletions cut 4 bases from V and 5 bases from J, with 22 bases between. The CDR3 is 17 amino acids.

The chain links TRBV5-1 to TRBJ1-1; D not resolved. Germline V gives CDR1 SGHRS, CDR2 YFSETQ. Trimming stripped 0 bases from V and 5 bases from J, with 8 bases between. The CDR3 runs 13 residues. Here the CDR3 reads CASSLDGGTEAFF. The CDR3, as DNA: TGCGCCAGCAGCTTGGACGGCGGGACTGAAGCTTTCTTT. Looking up the rest from reference TRBV5-1 and TRBJ1-1 gives the full variable domain: KAGVTQTPRYLIKTRGQQVTLSCSPISGHRSVSWYQQTPGQGLQFLFEYFSETQRNKGNFPGRFSGRQFSNSRSEMNVSTLELGDSALYLCASSLDGGTEAFFGQGTRLTVV.

The chain links TRBV7-9 to TRBJ1-1, with TRBD1 matching over 9 bases. The CDR3 sequence is 16 residues long. Germline loops: CDR1 SEHNR, CDR2 FQNEAQ (reference sequence). V trimming: 5 bases; J trimming: 4 bases; junction bases outside the gene matches: 11. The chain's CDR3 is CASSLRTGATPTEAFF. CDR3 coding DNA: TGTGCCAGCAGCCTCCGGACAGGGGCTACCCCCACTGAAGCTTTCTTT.

The chain couples TRBV2 to TRBJ2-2; TRBD1 aligns across 10 bases. CDR3 length: 17 residues. CDR1 and CDR2 from the germline V gene are SNHLY and FYNNEI. V shed 5 bases and J 5 bases; nucleotides not matched to a gene: 11. The CDR3 spells CASSLLPGTGATGELFF. The CDR3 nucleotides are TGTGCCAGCAGTCTCCTGCCCGGGACAGGGGCGACCGGGGAGCTGTTTTTT.

There are a few counts of this clone. The chain carries TRBV6-1 and TRBJ1-1, with D unresolved. The CDR3 loop spans 13 amino acids. V was trimmed by 3 bases and J by 3 bases, leaving 8 bases between them. Germline-derived CDR1 and CDR2 are MNHNS and SASEGT. CDR3 nucleotide sequence: TGTGCCAGCAGTGATAACCAGGACACTGAAGCTTTCTTT. Protein: CASSDNQDTEAFF.

J is TRBJ2-7 and V is TRBV30; the D is unclear. V was shortened by 0 bases and J by 2 bases, with 8 bases between the two germline ends. Looked up from germline, CDR1 is GTSNPN and CDR2 is SVGIG (reference sequence). This CDR3 is 13 amino acids long. The CDR3 DNA reads as TGTGCCTGGAGTGTACAAGGCCCCTACGAGCAGTACTTC. It is translated as CAWSVQGPYEQYF.

The chain has TRBV9 and TRBJ2-1; D remains ambiguous. V lost 2 bases and J 0 bases, leaving 9 bases between the germline ends. The CDR3 has 15 amino acids. Germline loops: CDR1 SGDLS, CDR2 YYNGEE. As DNA, the CDR3 is TGTGCCAGCAGCGTCGCATCTAGCTCCTACAATGAGCAGTTCTTC. Protein: CASSVASSSYNEQFF.

The J gene is TRBJ1-2, the V gene TRBV30, with 7 positions matching TRBD1. Germline loops: CDR1 GTSNPN, CDR2 SVGIG (reference sequence). The J segment lost 6 bases and the V segment lost 7 bases, leaving 8 bases of the junction unmatched. This CDR3 comprises 12 residues. This chain's CDR3 is CALLQGINGYTF. The CDR3 DNA reads as TGTGCCTTATTACAGGGGATCAATGGCTACACCTTC.

The gene calls are TRBV7-2 and TRBJ1-1; perhaps TRBD1 as D (6 bases). The germline V gene encodes CDR1 SGHTA and CDR2 FQGNSA. The CDR3 is 14 residues long. V shed 4 bases and J shed 5 bases, with 14 bases lying between them. The CDR3 DNA sequence: TGTGCCAGCAGCTCGACAGGTATCGGGACTGAAGCTTTCTTT. Its protein is CASSSTGIGTEAFF.